This T cell receptor beta chain was documented in a study of T cell repertoires in cytomegalovirus infection. Study summary: It was the public TCR beta signatures that indicated both CMV infection and matching HLA type. Regarding the study as a whole: Summed frequency of shared TCR beta families picked out CMV carriers who also had the relevant HLA.

TCRdb called the reads again in MiXCR, with one record for every CDR3 protein. The data hold around 95,000 distinct CDR3 sequences, with 25% to 35% observed a single time. Remarks on this clonotype: Its antigen is unidentified.

This clonotype was sampled from a human donor in good health (CMV status not recorded). Some clones in this sample may be carry-over from other donors' samples. Sequenced here: CD8+ T cells from cultured PBMCs, sampled from culture after CMV antigen stimulation.

As DNA, the CDR3 is TGTGCCAGCACCCGCCGCACGGGTAGCACAGATACGCAGTATTTT. This translates into CASTRRTGSTDTQYF. This sequence joins TRBV7-2 and TRBJ2-3; D is unclear. Between the trimmed V and J ends, which lost 7 bases and 0 bases, there was a span of 14 bases. The CDR3 loop spans 15 amino acids. Germline V gene data show CDR1 as SGHTA and CDR2 as FQGNSA.